This T cell receptor (beta chain) was sequenced for a study of patients and donors after allogeneic stem cell transplantation (dated by TCRdb to 2020 to 2021). There are 14 amino acids in the CDR3, from cysteine to phenylalanine inclusive. This entry keeps only the CDR3 DNA: 42 bases, framed from base 1. V is trimmed back by 2 bases and J by 7 bases, and the junction contains 7 bases that no gene match accounts for. In the germline V gene, CDR1 corresponds to SGHDN and CDR2 to FVKESK. This clonotype was recorded at least ten times. The target of this receptor is not known. Nothing much larger sits one base from this clone, and base qualities are not available. The receptor library was made with RT-PCR. Sequencing relied on a NextSeq 550. TCRdb itself trimmed the public reads at Q25 with fastp, ran MiXCR and retained productive beta chains. Rows are combined by CDR3 protein, so each entry shows the most common genes and DNA. In this sample the table shows roughly 250,000 distinct CDR3 sequences, 13% to 15% of which occur a single time. The ten largest clones capture 11% of the sample.

The chain uses TRBV14 and TRBJ1-2; 7 bases in the junction line up with TRBD1. The sample consisted of blood, either unsorted or a sorted T cell fraction (not recorded which). This TCR was sampled from a human donor who was either an allogeneic HSCT recipient or a stem cell or donor lymphocyte infusion donor (not recorded which). It is not recorded whose cells these are; they may come from a transplant donor. The CDR3 is CASSQQNRGIGYTF. DNA sequence: TGTGCCAGCAGCCAACAAAACAGGGGTATTGGCTACACCTTC.